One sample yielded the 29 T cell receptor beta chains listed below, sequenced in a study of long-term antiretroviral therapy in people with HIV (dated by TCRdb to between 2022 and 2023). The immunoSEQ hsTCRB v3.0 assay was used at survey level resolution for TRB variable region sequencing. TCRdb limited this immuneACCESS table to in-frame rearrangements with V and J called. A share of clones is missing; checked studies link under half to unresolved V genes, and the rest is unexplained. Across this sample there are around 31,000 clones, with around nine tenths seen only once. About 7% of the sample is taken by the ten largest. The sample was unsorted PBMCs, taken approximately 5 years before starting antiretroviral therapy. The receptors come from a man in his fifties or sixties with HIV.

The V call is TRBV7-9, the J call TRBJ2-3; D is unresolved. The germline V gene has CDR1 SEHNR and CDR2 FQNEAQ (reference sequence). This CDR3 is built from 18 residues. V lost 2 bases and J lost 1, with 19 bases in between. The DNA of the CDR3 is TGTGCCAGCAGCTTATTAGCCCTCTACCGTACGGGCACAGATACGCAGTATTTT. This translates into CASSLLALYRTGTDTQYF.

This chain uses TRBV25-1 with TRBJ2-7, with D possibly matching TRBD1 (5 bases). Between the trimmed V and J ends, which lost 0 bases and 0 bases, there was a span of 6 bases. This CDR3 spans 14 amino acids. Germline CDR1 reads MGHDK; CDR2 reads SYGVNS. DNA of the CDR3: TGTGCCAGCAGTGAATACAGGGACTCCTACGAGCAGTACTTC. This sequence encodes CASSEYRDSYEQYF.

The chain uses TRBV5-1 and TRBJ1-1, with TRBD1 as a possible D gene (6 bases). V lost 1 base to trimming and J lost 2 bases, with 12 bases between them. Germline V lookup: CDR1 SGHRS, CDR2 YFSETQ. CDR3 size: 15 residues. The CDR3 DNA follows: TGCGCCAGCAGCTTGATTGGGGGCGTAAACACTGAAGCTTTCTTT. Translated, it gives CASSLIGGVNTEAFF.

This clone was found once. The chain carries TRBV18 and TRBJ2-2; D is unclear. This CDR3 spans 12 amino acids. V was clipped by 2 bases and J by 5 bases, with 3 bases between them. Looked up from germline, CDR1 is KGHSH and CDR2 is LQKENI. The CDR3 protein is CASSPRTGELFF. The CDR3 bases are TGTGCCAGCTCACCAAGGACCGGGGAGCTGTTTTTT.

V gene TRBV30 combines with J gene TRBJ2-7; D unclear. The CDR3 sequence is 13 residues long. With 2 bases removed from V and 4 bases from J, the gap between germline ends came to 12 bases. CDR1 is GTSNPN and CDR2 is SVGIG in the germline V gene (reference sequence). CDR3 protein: CAWSQRLGYEQYF. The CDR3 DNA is TGTGCCTGGAGTCAAAGGTTAGGGTACGAGCAGTACTTC.

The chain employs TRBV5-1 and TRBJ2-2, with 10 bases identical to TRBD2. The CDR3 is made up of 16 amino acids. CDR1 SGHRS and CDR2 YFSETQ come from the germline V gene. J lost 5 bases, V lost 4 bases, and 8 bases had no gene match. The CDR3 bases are TGCGCCAGCAGCGCGCCTAGCGGGAGCTCTACCGGGGAGCTGTTTTTT. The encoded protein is CASSAPSGSSTGELFF.

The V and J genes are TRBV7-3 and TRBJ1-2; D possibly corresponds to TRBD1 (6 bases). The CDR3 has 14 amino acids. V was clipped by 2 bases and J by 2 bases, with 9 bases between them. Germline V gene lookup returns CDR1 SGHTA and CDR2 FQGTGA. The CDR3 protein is CASSLDRHNYGYTF. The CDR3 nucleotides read TGTGCCAGCAGCTTAGACAGGCACAACTATGGCTACACCTTC.

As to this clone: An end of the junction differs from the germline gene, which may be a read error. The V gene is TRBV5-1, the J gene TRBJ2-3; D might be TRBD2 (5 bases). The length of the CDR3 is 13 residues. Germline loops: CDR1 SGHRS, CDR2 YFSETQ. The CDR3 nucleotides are TGTGCCAGCAGCTTGGCCCTAGCACTTACGCAGTATTTT. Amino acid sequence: CASSLALALTQYF.

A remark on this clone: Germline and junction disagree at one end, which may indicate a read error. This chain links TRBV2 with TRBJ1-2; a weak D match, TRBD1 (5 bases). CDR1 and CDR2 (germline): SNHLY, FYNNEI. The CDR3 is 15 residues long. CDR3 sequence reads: CASREDSYLLYGYTF. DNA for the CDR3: TGTGCCAGCAGAGAAGACAGTTACTTACTCTATGGCTACACCTTC.

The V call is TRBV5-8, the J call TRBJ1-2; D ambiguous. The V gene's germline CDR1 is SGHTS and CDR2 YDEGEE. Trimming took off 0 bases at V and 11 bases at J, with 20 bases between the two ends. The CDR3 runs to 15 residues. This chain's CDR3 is CASSLEPGASFAYTF. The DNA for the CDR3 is TGTGCCAGCAGCTTGGAACCGGGAGCCTCCTTCGCGTACACCTTC.

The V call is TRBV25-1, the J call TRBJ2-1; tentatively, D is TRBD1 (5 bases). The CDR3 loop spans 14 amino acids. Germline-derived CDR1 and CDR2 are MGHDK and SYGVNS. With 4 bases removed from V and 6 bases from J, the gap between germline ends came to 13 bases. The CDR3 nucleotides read TGTGCCAGCAGTGGACCCGTTCAGGGCAATGAGCAGTTCTTC. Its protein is CASSGPVQGNEQFF.

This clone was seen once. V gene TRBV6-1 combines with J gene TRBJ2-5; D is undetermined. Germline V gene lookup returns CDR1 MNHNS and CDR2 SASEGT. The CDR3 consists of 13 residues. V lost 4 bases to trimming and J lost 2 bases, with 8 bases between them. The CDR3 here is CASSALVQETQYF. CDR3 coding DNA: TGTGCCAGCAGTGCCCTGGTGCAAGAGACCCAGTACTTC.

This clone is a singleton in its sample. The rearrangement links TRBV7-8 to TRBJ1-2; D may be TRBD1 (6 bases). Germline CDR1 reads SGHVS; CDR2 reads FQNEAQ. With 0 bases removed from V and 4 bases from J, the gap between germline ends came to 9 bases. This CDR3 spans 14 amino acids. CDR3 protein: CASSLATGSYGYTF. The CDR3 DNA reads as TGTGCCAGCAGCTTAGCTACAGGGTCCTATGGCTACACCTTC.

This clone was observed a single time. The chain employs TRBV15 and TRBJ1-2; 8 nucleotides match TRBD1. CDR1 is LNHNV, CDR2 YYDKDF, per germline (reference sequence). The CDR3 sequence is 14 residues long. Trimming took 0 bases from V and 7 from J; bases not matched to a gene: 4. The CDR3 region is CATSRDTGGTGYTF. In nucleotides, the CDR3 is TGTGCCACCAGCAGAGATACAGGGGGAACTGGCTACACCTTC. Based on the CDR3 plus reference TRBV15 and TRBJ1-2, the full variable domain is DAMVIQNPRYQVTQFGKPVTLSCSQTLNHNVMYWYQQKSSQAPKLLFHYYDKDFNNEADTPDNFQSRRPNTSFCFLDIRSPGLGDTAMYLCATSRDTGGTGYTFGSGTRLTVV.

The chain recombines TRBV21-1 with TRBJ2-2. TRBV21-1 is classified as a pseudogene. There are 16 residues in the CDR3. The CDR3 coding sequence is TGTGCCAGCAGCCCCCGTCGGGACGGCAACACCGGGGAGCTGTTTTTT. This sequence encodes CASSPRRDGNTGELFF.

CDR3 coding DNA: TGCGCCAGCAGCTCCGGGACTAGCGGAGGCAATGAGCAGTTCTTC. It specifies CASSSGTSGGNEQFF. The J gene is TRBJ2-1, the V gene TRBV5-1, with 11 bases aligning to TRBD2. This CDR3 is 15 amino acids long. Per germline, CDR1 SGHRS and CDR2 YFSETQ. The V segment lost 3 bases and the J segment 6 bases; nucleotides outside the gene matches: 5.

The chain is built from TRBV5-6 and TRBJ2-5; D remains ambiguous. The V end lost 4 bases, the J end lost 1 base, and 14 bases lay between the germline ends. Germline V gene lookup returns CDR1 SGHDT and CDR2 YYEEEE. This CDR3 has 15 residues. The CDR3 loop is CASSLPKTLQETQYF. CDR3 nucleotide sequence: TGTGCCAGCAGCCTACCTAAGACCCTCCAAGAGACCCAGTACTTC.

The CDR3, as DNA: TGCGCCAGCAGCTGGAGGGGTCTAGCGGGGGGCACAGATACGCAGTATTTT. Translation: CASSWRGLAGGTDTQYF. The chain is built from TRBV5-1 and TRBJ2-3; 10 bases line up with TRBD2. Germline V gene lookup returns CDR1 SGHRS and CDR2 YFSETQ. The V segment lost 3 bases and the J segment 1 base; nucleotides outside the gene matches: 8. The CDR3 extends over 17 amino acids.

The CDR3 loop reads CASSPSLHRSSGNTIYF. In nucleotides, the CDR3 is TGTGCCAGCAGCCCATCCCTTCACAGGAGCTCTGGAAACACCATATATTTT. The chain joins TRBV7-2 to TRBJ1-3; TRBD1 might be the D (5 bases). Germline CDR1 reads SGHTA; CDR2 reads FQGNSA. The V end was cut by 5 bases, the J end by 0 bases, with 17 bases between. This CDR3 is 17 amino acids long.

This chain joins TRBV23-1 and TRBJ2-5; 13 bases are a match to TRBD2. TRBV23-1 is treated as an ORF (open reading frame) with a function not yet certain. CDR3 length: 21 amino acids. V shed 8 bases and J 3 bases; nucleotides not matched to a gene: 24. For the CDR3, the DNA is TGCGCCAGCTCTCAAAAGCCCCCCACTAGCGGGGGGGCCTTTATGAAAGAGACCCAGTACTTC. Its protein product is CASSQKPPTSGGAFMKETQYF.

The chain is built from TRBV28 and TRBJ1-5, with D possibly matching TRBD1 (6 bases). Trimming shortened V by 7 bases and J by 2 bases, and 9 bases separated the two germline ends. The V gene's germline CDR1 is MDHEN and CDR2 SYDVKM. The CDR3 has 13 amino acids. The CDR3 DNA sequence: TGTGCCAGCAAGGGGGGTGGCAATCAGCCCCAGCATTTT. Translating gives CASKGGGNQPQHF.

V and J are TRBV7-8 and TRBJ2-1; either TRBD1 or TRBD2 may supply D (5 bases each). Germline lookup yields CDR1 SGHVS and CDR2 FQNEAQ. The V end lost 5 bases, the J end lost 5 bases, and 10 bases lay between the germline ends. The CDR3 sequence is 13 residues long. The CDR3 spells CASSLLGDNEQFF. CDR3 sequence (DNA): TGTGCCAGCAGCCTTCTGGGGGACAATGAGCAGTTCTTC.

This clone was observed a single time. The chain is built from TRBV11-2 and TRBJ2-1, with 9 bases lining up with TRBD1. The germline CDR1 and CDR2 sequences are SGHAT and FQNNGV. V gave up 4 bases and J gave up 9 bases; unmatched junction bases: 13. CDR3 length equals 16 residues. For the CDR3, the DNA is TGTGCCAGCAGCTATCTGGCGGGACAGGGCTTTACTGAGCAGTTCTTC. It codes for CASSYLAGQGFTEQFF.

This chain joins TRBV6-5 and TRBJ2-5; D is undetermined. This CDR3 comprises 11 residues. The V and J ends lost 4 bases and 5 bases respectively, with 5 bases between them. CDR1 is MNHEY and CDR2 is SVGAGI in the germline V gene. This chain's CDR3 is CASSFFETQYF. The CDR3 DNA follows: TGTGCCAGCAGTTTTTTTGAGACCCAGTACTTC.

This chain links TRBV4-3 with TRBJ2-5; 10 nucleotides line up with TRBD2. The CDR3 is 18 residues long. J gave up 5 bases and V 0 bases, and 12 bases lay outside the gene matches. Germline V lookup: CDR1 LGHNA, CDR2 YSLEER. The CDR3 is CASSQDIGAGGPGETQYF. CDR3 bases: TGCGCCAGCAGCCAAGACATAGGAGCGGGGGGGCCCGGGGAGACCCAGTACTTC.

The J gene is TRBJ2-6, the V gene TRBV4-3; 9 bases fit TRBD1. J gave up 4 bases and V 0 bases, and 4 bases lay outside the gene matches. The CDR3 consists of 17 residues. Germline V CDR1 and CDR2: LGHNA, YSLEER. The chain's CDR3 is CASSQEGDRAGANVLTF. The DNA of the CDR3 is TGCGCCAGCAGCCAAGAGGGGGACAGGGCGGGGGCCAACGTCCTGACTTTC.

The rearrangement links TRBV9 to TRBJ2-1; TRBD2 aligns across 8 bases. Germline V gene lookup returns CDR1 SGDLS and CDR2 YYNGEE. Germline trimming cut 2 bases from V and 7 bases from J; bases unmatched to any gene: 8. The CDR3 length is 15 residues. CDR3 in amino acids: CASSVRTGGENEQFF. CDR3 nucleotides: TGTGCCAGCAGCGTGAGGACGGGAGGGGAAAATGAGCAGTTCTTC.

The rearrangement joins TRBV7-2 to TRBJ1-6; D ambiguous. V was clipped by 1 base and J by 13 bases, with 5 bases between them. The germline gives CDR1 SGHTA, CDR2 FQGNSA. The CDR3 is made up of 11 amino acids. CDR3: CASSLVGPLHF. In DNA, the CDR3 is TGTGCCAGCAGCTTAGTTGGTCCCCTCCACTTT.

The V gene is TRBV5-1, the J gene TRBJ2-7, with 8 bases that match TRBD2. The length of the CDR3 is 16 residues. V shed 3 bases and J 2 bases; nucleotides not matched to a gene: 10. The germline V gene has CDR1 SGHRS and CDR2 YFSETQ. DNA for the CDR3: TGCGCCAGCAGCTCGGGAGGGGACCAGAGAGCCTACGAGCAGTACTTC. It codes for CASSSGGDQRAYEQYF.